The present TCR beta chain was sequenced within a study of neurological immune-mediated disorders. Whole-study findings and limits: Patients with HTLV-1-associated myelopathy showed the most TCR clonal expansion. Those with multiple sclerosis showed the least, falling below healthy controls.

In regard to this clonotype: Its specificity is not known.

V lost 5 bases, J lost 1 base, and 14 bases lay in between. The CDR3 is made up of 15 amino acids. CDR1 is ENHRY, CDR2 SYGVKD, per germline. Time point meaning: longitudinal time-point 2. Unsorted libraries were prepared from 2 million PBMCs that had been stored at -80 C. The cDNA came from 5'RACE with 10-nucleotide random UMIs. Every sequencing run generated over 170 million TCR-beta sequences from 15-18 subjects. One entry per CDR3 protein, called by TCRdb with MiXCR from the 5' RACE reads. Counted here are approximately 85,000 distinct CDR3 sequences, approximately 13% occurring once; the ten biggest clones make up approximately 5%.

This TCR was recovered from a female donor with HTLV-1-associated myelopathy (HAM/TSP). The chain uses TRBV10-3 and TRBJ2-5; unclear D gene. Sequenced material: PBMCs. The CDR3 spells CAISPSLPGQETQYF. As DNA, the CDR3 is TGTGCCATCAGTCCTTCCCTGCCGGGCCAAGAGACCCAGTACTTC.